This T cell receptor (beta chain) was captured by sequencing in a study of blood T cells in healthy people across ages. Regarding the study as a whole: More naive CD4+ cells and higher diversity were found in long-lived than in aged donors.

Germline V CDR1 and CDR2: SGHAT, FQNNGV. The CDR3 extends over 16 amino acids. On this clonotype: Its antigen is unknown.

A second PCR, run for roughly 7 to 12 cycles, used a sample-barcoded 5' primer plus a J-beta primer mix. TCRdb redid the calling of the 5' RACE reads with MiXCR, one entry per CDR3 protein. The sample holds about 540,000 distinct CDR3 sequences; less than 25% are singletons and the top ten take around 10%. A further study also used this sample, focusing on T cells of mothers and their children. From that second work: Samples were obtained from a few healthy Caucasian mothers and their six children. An overlap that was slightly higher, though non-significant, was seen in related mother-child pairs versus unrelated pairs.

Source material: blood. The receptor's source is a boy younger than 18 in good health. The chain combines TRBV11-2 with TRBJ2-3; D is unclear. The last part of the DNA fits TRBJ1-5 better; the J call may be wrong. CDR3 sequence (DNA): TGTGCCAGCAGCGGACCTACCGGCGAGGGCACAGATACGCAGCATTTT. It translates to CASSGPTGEGTDTQHF.